The sequence of this T cell receptor beta chain was determined in a study of cytomegalovirus exposure and HLA in healthy donors. Data came from immunoSEQ multiplex PCR; TCRdb stores just in-frame clones and leaves some out. The repertoire holds 280,000 or so clones, with approximately 87% as singletons. Germline CDR1 is SGDLS and CDR2 is YYNGEE. The germline V and J ends were trimmed by 4 bases and 6 bases, with 11 bases remaining between them. CDR3 length equals 13 residues. This clonotype originated in a woman aged 18-35 years in good health and CMV-seronegative. Sequencing used PBMCs. J is TRBJ1-5 and V is TRBV9; D is possibly TRBD1 (5 bases). The CDR3 sequence is CASSRGQGQPQHF. CDR3 DNA: TGTGCCAGCAGCAGGGGTCAGGGTCAGCCCCAGCATTTT.